This T cell receptor (beta chain) was obtained from a study of T cell responses to AZD1222 COVID-19 vaccine. Germline loops: CDR1 DFQATT, CDR2 SNEGSKA (reference sequence). This CDR3 region has 14 residues. The trim removed 3 bases at V and 0 bases at J, leaving 4 bases unmatched. This clone appeared a single time. Method: immunoSEQ multiplex PCR; TCRdb's copy keeps in-frame clones and lacks some. The sample has 130,000 or so clones, about 92% seen once; the top ten hold over 0.85%. V gene TRBV20-1 combines with J gene TRBJ2-7, with TRBD2 identical over 8 bases. The source was peripheral blood, collected on day 0 of MenACWY control vaccination. The receptor's source is an adult in good health. The CDR3 loop is CSASRLAGSYEQYF. For the CDR3, the DNA is TGCAGTGCTAGTCGTCTAGCGGGCTCCTACGAGCAGTACTTC.